This T cell receptor (beta chain) was captured in a study of blood T cell repertoires in COVID-19. The wider study: Samples representing acute and convalescent COVID-19 were sourced from the United States, Italy and Spain.

This clone was picked up one time. This CDR3 spans 15 amino acids. Germline V lookup: CDR1 SGHTA, CDR2 FQGTGA. V was pared by 5 bases and J by 3 bases, with 7 bases of the junction left unmatched. Produced via immunoSEQ multiplex PCR; TCRdb's table is partial and in-frame only. The sample has approximately 100,000 clones; approximately 84% are singletons. The chain is built from TRBV7-3 and TRBJ2-5; TRBD2 aligns across 9 bases. Input material: peripheral blood. The source is a human donor in a cohort sampled during active or convalescent COVID-19. For the CDR3, the DNA is TGTGCCAGCAGCATGTATAGCGGGGGCGAAGAGACCCAGTACTTC. This encodes CASSMYSGGEETQYF.